The 5 T cell receptor beta chains given below trace back to one sample, sequenced in a study of T cell responses to AZD1222 COVID-19 vaccine. The table came from immunoSEQ multiplex PCR; TCRdb's copy has only in-frame clones and leaves some out. The sample lists 150,000 to 200,000 clones; approximately 92% were seen once. The starting material was peripheral blood, obtained on day 0 of AZD1222 vaccination. Receptor source: an adult in good health.

V is TRBV5-4 and J is TRBJ2-3; a possible D gene is TRBD1 (5 bases). The germline V and J ends were trimmed by 3 bases and 5 bases, with 10 bases remaining between them. Germline CDR1 SGHNT, CDR2 YYREEE (reference sequence). This CDR3 comprises 13 residues. In DNA form, the CDR3 reads TGTGCCAGCAGCTCAGGGTTTGGAGATACGCAGTATTTT. Its protein product is CASSSGFGDTQYF.

This chain uses TRBV27 with TRBJ1-1; D is perhaps TRBD1 (5 bases). CDR1 is MNHEY and CDR2 is SMNVEV in the germline V gene (reference sequence). The CDR3 is made up of 13 amino acids. Trimming removed 5 bases at V and 5 bases at J, with 12 bases between. This CDR3 reads CASSNDRGTEAFF. The CDR3, as DNA: TGTGCCAGCAGTAACGACCGGGGGACTGAAGCTTTCTTT.

Written as DNA, the CDR3 is TGCGCCAGCTCTCGCTGGGAGGACAGCCATAGCAATCAGCCCCAGCATTTT. Translation gives CASSRWEDSHSNQPQHF. This rearrangement joins TRBV23-1 to TRBJ1-5; D is perhaps TRBD1 (6 bases). TRBV23-1 is an ORF for which the function is uncertain. V lost 8 bases to trimming and J lost 0 bases, with 20 bases between them. The CDR3 length is 17 residues.

V gene TRBV5-1 combines with J gene TRBJ1-6; TRBD1 matches 9 bases. The CDR3 totals 14 residues. Germline trimming cut 4 bases from V and 9 bases from J; bases unmatched to any gene: 5. CDR1 and CDR2 (germline): SGHRS, YFSETQ. CDR3 in amino acids: CASSPGQGPSPLHF. As DNA, the CDR3 is TGCGCCAGCAGCCCGGGACAGGGTCCTTCACCCCTCCACTTT. The full variable domain, completed using reference TRBV5-1 and TRBJ1-6, is KAGVTQTPRYLIKTRGQQVTLSCSPISGHRSVSWYQQTPGQGLQFLFEYFSETQRNKGNFPGRFSGRQFSNSRSEMNVSTLELGDSALYLCASSPGQGPSPLHFGNGTRLTVT.

The CDR3 nucleotides are TGTGCCAGCAGTCCTACCTCAGATACGCAGTATTTT. This gives the protein CASSPTSDTQYF. The chain carries TRBV27 and TRBJ2-3; D call uncertain. Germline CDR1 reads MNHEY; CDR2 reads SMNVEV (reference sequence). The CDR3 extends over 12 amino acids. Trimming took off 5 bases at V and 4 bases at J, with 7 bases between the two ends.